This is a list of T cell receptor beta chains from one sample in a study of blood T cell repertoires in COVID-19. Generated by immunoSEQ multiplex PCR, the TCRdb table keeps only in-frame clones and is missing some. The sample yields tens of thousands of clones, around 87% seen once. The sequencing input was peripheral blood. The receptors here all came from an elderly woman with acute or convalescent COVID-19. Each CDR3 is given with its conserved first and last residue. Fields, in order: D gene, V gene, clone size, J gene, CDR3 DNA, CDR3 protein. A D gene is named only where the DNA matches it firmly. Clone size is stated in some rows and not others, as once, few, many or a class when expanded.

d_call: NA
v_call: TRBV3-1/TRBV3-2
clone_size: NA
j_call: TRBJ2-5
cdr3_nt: TGTGCCAGCAGCCCCAGGGGAGAGACCCAGTACTTC
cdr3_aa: CASSPRGETQYF

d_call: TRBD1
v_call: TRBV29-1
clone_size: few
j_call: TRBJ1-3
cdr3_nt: TGCAGCGCTCGACAGGGGAGATCTGGAAACACCATATATTTT
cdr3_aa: CSARQGRSGNTIYF

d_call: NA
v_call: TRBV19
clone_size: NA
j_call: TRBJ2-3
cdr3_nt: TGTGCCGAAAGGCAGGGGAGCACAGATACGCAGTATTTT
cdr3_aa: CAERQGSTDTQYF

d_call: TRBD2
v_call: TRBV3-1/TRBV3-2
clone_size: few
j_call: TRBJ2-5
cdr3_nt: TGTGCCAGCAGCCTTCGGACTAGCGGGAGGGCCGGGGAGACCCAGTACTTC
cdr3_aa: CASSLRTSGRAGETQYF

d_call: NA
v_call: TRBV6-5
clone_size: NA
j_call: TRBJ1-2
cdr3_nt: TGTGCCAGCAGTCAGGCGGGCCTACTGTCGAATGGCTACACCTTC
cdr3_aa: CASSQAGLLSNGYTF

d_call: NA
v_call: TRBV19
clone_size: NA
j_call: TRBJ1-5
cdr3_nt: TGTGCCAGTAGTATAAGTTTGGGGGCAGTCGGTGATCAGCCCCAGCATTTT
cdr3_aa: CASSISLGAVGDQPQHF

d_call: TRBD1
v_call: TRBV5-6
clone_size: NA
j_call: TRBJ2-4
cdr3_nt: TGTGCCAGCAGCTTGAAGGGACAGGGAGGTATGTCCAAAAACATTCAGTACTTC
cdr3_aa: CASSLKGQGGMSKNIQYF

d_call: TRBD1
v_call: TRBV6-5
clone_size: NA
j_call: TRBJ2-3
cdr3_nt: TGTGCCAGCAGTTCCGGGACAGGGGCGGATAGGTATACGCAGTATTTT
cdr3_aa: CASSSGTGADRYTQYF

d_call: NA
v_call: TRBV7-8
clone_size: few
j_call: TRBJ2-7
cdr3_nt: TGTGCCAGCAGCTTAGGGGTAGGGGCCGAGCAGTACTTC
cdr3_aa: CASSLGVGAEQYF

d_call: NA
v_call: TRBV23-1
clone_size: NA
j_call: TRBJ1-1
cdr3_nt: TGCGCCAGCACAACAAGGGGACACCCGAACACTGAAGCTTTCTTT
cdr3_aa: CASTTRGHPNTEAFF

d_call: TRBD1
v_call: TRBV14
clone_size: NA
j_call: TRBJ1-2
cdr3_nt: TGTGCCAGCAGCCACAGACTCCCGACAGGGGACGGGGGCTACACCTTC
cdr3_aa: CASSHRLPTGDGGYTF

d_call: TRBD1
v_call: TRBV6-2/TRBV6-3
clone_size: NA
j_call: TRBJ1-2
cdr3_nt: TGTGCCAGCAGTTACTCGCCCGGGAACAGGGGTCCTTTCAACTATGGCTACACCTTC
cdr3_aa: CASSYSPGNRGPFNYGYTF

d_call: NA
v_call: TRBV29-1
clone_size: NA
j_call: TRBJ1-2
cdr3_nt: TGCAGCGTTGAAGGAAGAGGGAGGGGGAATGGCTACACCTTC
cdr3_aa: CSVEGRGRGNGYTF

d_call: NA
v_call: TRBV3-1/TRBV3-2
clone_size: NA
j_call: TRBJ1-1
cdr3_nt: TGTGCCAGCAGCCCCGTATTGATGCGGGGGGTAGACACTGAAGCTTTCTTT
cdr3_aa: CASSPVLMRGVDTEAFF

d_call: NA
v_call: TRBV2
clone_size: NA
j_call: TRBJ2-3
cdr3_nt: TGTGCCAGCAGACTAACACTGACGGCAGATACGCAGTATTTT
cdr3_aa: CASRLTLTADTQYF

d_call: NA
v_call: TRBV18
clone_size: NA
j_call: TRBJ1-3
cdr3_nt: TGTGCCAGCTCACCACGGTCTTTACGCAGCTCTGGAAACACCATATATTTT
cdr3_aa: CASSPRSLRSSGNTIYF

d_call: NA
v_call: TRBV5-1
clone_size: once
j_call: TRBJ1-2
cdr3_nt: TGCGCCAGCAGCCAAGGAGACTATGGCTACACCTTC
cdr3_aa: CASSQGDYGYTF

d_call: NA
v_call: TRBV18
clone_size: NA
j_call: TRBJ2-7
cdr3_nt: TGTGCCAGCTCACCATCTTCGAGCTCCTACGAGCAGTACTTC
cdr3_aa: CASSPSSSSYEQYF

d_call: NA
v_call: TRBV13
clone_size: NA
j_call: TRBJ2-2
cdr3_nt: TGTGCCAGCAGCTTATCCGGTCCCGGGGAGCTGTTTTTT
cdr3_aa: CASSLSGPGELFF

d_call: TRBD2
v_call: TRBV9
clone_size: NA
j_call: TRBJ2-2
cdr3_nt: TGTGCCAGCAGCGTAACTGATAGCGGGGGAAGCGGGGAGCTGTTTTTT
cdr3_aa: CASSVTDSGGSGELFF

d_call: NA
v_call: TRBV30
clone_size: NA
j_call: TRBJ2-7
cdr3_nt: TGTGCCTGGAGTTCAGGGCACTCCTACGAGCAGTACTTC
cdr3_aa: CAWSSGHSYEQYF

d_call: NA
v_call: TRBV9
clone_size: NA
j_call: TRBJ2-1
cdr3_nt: TGTGCCAGCAGCGTAGCGGAGGTTTCCTACAATGAGCAGTTCTTC
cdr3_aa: CASSVAEVSYNEQFF

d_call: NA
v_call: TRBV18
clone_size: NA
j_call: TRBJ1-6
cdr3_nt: TGTGCCAGCTCACCAATAAGGGGTTCCTATAATTCACCCCTCCACTTT
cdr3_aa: CASSPIRGSYNSPLHF

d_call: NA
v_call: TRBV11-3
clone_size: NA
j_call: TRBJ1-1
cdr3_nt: TGTGCCAGCAGCTTATCTTTTGGGCGCGAAGGAACTGAAGCTTTCTTT
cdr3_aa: CASSLSFGREGTEAFF

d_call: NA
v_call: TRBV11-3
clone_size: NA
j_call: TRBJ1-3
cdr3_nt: TGTGCCAGCAGCTCGACAGCTACCGCGGGAAACACCATATATTTT
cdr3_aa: CASSSTATAGNTIYF

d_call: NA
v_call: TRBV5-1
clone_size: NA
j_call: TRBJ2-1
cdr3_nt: TGCGCCAGCAGCTTGGCCGGGGTTATCGGCAATGAGCAGTTCTTC
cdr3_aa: CASSLAGVIGNEQFF

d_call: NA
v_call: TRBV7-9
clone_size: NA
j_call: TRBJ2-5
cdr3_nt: TGTGCCAGCAGCTTAGTGCGCACTGCTGAACAAGAGACCCAGTACTTC
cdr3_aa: CASSLVRTAEQETQYF

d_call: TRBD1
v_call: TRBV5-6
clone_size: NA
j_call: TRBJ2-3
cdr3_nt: TGTGCCAGCGGACCGGGACAGGGGCGCACAGATACGCAGTATTTT
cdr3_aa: CASGPGQGRTDTQYF

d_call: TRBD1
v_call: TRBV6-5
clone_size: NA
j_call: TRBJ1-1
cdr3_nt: TGTGCCAGCAGTTACTCGACAGGGCAAAGGACTGAAGCTTTCTTT
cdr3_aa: CASSYSTGQRTEAFF

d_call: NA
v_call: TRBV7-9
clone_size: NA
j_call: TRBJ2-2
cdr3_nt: TGTGCCAGCAGCCAACGGACGGACATGAACACCGGGGAGCTGTTTTTT
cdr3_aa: CASSQRTDMNTGELFF

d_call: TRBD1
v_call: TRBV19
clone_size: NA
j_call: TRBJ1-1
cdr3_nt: TGTGCCAGTAACATACAGGGGGTCGGAAAAACTGAAGCTTTCTTT
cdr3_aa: CASNIQGVGKTEAFF

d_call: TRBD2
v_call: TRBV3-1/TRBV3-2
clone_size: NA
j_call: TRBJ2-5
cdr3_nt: TGTGCCAGCAGCCCGACTAGCGGGGGAAGCCAAGAGACCCAGTACTTC
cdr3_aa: CASSPTSGGSQETQYF

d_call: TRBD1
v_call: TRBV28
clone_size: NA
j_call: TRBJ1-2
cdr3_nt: TGTGCCGGACAGGGACCTTTCCAATATGGCTACACCTTC
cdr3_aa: CAGQGPFQYGYTF

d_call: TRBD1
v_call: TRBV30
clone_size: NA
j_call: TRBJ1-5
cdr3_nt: TGTGCCTGGACCGCAGGGGGCTCAGGTCAGCCCCAGCATTTT
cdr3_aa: CAWTAGGSGQPQHF

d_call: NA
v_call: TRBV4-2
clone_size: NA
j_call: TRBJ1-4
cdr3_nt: TGTGCCAGCAGCCAAGATCGGGCCAGGGTTACAACTAATGAAAAACTGTTTTTT
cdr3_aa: CASSQDRARVTTNEKLFF

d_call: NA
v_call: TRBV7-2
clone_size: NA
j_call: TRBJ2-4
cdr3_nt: TGTGCCAGCAGCTCATACCAAGGGGTAGCCAAAAACATTCAGTACTTC
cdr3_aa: CASSSYQGVAKNIQYF

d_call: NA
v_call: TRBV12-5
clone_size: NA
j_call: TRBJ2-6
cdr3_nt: TGTGCTAGTGGTTTGGGAGTGAACTCTGGGGCCAACGTCCTGACTTTC
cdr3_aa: CASGLGVNSGANVLTF

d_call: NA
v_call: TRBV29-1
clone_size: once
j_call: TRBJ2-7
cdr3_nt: TGCAGCGCCCGACAGGCCTCCTACGAGCAGTACTTC
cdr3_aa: CSARQASYEQYF

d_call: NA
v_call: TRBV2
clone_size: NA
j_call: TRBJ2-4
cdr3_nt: TGTGCCAGCAGTGAAAACAGGGCTCAAAACATTCAGTACTTC
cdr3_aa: CASSENRAQNIQYF

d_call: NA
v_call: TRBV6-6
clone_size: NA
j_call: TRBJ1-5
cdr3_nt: TGTGCCAGCATCACAGGGAGGGGGAACCAGCCCCAGCATTTT
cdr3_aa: CASITGRGNQPQHF

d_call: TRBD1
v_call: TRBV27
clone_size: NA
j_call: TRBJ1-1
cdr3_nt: TGTGCCAGCAGACAGGGGAGCATGAACACTGAAGCTTTCTTT
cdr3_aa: CASRQGSMNTEAFF

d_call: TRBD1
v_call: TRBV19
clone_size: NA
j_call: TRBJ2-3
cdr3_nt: TGTGCCAGTAGTATCGGACAGGGAGACACAGATACGCAGTATTTT
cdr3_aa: CASSIGQGDTDTQYF